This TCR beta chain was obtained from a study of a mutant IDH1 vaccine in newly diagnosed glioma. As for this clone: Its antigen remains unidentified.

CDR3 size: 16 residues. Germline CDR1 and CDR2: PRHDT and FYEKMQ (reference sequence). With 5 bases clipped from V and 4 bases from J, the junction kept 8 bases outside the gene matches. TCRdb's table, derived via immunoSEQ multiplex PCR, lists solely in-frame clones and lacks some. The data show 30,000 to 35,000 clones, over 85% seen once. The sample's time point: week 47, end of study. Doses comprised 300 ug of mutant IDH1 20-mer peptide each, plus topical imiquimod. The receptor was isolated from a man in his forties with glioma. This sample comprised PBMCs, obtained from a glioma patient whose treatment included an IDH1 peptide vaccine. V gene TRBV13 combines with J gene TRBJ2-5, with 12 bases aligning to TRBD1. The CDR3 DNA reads TGTGCCAGCAGCGCACTCCGGGACAGGGGGCGAGAGACCCAGTACTTC. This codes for CASSALRDRGRETQYF.